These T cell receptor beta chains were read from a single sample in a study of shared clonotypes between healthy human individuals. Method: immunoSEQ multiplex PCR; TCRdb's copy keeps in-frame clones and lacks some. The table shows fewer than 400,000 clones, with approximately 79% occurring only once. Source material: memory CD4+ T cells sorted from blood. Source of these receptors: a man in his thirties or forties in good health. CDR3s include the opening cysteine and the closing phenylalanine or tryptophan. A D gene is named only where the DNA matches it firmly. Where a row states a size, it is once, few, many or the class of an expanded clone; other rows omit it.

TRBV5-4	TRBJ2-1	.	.	CASSLERDNEQFF	TGTGCCAGCAGCTTGGAAAGAGACAATGAGCAGTTCTTC
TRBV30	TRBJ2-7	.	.	CALDTLDFSYEQYF	TGTGCCTTGGACACATTGGATTTCTCCTACGAGCAGTACTTC
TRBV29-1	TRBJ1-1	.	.	CSVGSGWNTEAFF	TGCAGCGTTGGATCGGGGTGGAACACTGAAGCTTTCTTT
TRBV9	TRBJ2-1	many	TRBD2	CASSVANPSGSDEQFF	TGTGCCAGCAGCGTAGCTAACCCTAGCGGGAGTGATGAGCAGTTCTTC
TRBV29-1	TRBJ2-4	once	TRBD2	CSVCLAGGSKNIQYF	TGCAGCGTTTGCCTAGCGGGAGGGTCCAAAAACATTCAGTACTTC
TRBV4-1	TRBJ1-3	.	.	CASSQGQWTGSGNTIYF	TGCGCCAGCAGCCAAGGCCAATGGACGGGCTCTGGAAACACCATATATTTT
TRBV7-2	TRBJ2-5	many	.	CASRQNRGRETQYF	TGTGCCAGCAGACAAAACCGCGGGCGAGAGACCCAGTACTTC
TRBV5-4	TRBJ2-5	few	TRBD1	CASSLADRAQETQYF	TGTGCCAGCAGCTTGGCAGACAGGGCTCAAGAGACCCAGTACTTC
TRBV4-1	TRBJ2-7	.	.	CASSPLLVAENEQYF	TGCGCCAGCAGCCCCCTTTTGGTAGCGGAAAACGAGCAGTACTTC
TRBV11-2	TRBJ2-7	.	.	CASSLVGPRGVYEQYF	TGTGCCAGCAGCTTAGTTGGTCCCAGGGGAGTCTACGAGCAGTACTTC
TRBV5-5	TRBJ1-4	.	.	CASSRITELNLDATNEKLFF	TGTGCCAGCAGCCGTATTACCGAACTTAACTTAGATGCAACTAATGAAAAACTGTTTTTT
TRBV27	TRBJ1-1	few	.	CASSFYGSAGMNTEAFF	TGTGCCAGCAGTTTTTACGGCTCGGCCGGTATGAACACTGAAGCTTTCTTT
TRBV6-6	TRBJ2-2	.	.	CASSLTGTGELFF	TGTGCCAGCAGTTTAACAGGGACCGGGGAGCTGTTTTTT